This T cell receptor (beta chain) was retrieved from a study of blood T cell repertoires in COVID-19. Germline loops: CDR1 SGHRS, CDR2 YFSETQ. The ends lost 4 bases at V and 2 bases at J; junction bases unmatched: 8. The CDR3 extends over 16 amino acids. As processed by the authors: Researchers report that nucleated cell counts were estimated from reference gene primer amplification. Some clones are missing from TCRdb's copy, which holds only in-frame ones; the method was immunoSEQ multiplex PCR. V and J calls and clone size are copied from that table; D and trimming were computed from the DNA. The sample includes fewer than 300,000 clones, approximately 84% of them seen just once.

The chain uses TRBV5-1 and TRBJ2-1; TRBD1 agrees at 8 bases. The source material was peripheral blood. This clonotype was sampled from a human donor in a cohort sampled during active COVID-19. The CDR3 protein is CASSAGTGEAYNEQFF. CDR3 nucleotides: TGCGCCAGCAGCGCCGGGACAGGTGAAGCCTACAATGAGCAGTTCTTC.